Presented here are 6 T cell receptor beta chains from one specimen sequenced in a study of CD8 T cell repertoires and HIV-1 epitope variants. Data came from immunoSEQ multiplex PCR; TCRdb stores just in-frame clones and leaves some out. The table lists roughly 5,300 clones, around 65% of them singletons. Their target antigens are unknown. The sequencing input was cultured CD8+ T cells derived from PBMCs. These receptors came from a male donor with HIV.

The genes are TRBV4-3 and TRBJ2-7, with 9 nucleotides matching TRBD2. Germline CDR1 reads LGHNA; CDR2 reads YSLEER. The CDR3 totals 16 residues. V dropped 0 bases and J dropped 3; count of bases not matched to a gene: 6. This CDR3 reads CASSQEAGTSNYEQYF. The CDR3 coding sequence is TGCGCCAGCAGCCAAGAAGCCGGGACTAGCAACTACGAGCAGTACTTC.

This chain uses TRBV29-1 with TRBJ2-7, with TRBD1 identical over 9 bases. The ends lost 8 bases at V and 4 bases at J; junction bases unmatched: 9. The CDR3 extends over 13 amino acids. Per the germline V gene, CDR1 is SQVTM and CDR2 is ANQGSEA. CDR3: CSIRDRVTYEQYF. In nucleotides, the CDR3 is TGCAGCATCCGGGACAGGGTAACGTACGAGCAGTACTTC.

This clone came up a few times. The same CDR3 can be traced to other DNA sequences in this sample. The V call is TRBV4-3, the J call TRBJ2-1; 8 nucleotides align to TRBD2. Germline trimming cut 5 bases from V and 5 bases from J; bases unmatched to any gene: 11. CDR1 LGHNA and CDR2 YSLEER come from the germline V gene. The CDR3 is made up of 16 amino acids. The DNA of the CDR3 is TGCGCCAGCAGCGCCTACTCGGGGGGGCCCGACAATGAGCAGTTCTTC. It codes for CASSAYSGGPDNEQFF.

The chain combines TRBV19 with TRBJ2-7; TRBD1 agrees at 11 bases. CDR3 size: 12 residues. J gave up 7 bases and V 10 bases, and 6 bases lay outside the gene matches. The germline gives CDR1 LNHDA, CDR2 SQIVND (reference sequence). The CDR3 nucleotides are TGTGCCACCCGGACAGGGGGCGGAGAGCAGTACTTC. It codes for CATRTGGGEQYF.

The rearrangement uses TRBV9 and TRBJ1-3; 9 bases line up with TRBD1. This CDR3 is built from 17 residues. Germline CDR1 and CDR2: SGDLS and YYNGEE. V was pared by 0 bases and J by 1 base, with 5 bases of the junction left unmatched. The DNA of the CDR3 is TGTGCCAGCAGCGTAGAGGGTGGACAGGGGTCTGGAAACACCATATATTTT. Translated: CASSVEGGQGSGNTIYF.

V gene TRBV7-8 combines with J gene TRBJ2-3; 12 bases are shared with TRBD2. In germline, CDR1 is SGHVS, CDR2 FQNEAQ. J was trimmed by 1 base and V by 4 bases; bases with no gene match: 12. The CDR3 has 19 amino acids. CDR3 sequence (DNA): TGTGCCAGCAGCTCCCGAGGCCTAGCGGGGGGGCAGGGCACAGATACGCAGTATTTT. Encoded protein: CASSSRGLAGGQGTDTQYF.